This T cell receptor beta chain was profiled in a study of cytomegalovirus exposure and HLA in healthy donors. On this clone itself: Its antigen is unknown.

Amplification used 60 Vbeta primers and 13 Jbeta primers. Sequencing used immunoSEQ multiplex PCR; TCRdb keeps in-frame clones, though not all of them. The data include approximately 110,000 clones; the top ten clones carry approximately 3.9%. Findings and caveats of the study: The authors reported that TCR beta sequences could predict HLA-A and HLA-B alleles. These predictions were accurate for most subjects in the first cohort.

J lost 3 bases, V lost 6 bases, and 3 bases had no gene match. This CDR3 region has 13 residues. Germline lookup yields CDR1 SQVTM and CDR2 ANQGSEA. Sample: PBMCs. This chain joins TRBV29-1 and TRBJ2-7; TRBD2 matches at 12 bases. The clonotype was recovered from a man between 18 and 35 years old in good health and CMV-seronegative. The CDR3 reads CSVSSGGVYEQYF. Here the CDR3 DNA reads TGCAGCGTGTCTAGCGGGGGGGTCTACGAGCAGTACTTC.